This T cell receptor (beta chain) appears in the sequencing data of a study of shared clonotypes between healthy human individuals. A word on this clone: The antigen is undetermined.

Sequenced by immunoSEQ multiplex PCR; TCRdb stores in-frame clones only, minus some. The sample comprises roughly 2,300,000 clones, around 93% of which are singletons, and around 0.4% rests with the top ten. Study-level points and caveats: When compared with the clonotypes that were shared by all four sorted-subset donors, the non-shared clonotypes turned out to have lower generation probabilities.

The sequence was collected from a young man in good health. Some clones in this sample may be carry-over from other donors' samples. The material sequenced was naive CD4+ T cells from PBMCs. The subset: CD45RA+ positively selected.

DNA of the CDR3: TGTGCCAGCAGGCTCAATAGCGGGAGGGCCTTTTTGGTCACGCGCGAGCAGTACTTC. It specifies CASRLNSGRAFLVTREQYF. V and J are TRBV14 and TRBJ2-7; 11 nucleotides line up with TRBD2. Germline CDR1 SGHDN, CDR2 FVKESK. Losses at the gene ends were 6 bases for V and 6 bases for J; bases not matched to a gene: 22. The CDR3 contains 19 residues.